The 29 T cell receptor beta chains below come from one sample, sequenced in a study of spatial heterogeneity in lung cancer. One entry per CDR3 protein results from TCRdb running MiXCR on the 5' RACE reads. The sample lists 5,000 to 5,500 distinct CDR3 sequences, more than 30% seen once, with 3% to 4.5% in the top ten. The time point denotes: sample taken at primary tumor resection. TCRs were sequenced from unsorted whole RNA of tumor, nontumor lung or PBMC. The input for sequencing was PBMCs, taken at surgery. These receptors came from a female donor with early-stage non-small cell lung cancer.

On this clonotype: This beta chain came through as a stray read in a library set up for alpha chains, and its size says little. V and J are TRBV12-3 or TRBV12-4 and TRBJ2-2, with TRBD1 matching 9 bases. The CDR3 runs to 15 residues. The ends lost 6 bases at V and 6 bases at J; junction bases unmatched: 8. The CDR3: CASRPLGQGSGELFF. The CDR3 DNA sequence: TGTGCCAGCAGGCCCTTAGGACAGGGGTCCGGGGAGCTGTTTTTT.

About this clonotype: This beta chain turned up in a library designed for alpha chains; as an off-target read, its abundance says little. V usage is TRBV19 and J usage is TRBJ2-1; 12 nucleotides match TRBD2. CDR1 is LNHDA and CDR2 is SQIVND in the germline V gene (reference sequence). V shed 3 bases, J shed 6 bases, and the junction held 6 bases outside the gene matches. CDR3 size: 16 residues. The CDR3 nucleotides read TGTGCCAGTAGTATCCCGACTAGCGGGGGCCCCAATGAGCAGTTCTTC. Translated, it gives CASSIPTSGGPNEQFF.

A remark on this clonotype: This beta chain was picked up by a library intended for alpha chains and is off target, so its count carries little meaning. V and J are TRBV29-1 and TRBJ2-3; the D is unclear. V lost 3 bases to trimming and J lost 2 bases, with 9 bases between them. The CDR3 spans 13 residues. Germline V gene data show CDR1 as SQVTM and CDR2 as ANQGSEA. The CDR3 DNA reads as TGCAGCGTTGATCGCCAGCTCACAGATACGCAGTATTTT. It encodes CSVDRQLTDTQYF.

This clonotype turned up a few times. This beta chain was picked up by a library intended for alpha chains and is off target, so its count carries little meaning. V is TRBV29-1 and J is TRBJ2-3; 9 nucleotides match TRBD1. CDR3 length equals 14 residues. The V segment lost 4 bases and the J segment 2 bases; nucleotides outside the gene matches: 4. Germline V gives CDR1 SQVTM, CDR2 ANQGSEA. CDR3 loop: CSVVQGAITDTQYF. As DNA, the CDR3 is TGCAGCGTTGTACAGGGGGCGATCACAGATACGCAGTATTTT.

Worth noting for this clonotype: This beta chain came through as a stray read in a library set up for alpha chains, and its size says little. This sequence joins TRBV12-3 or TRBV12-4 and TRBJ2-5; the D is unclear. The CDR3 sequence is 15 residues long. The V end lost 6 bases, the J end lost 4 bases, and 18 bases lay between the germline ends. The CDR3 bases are TGTGCCAGCAGCCCTTCTAGAGGAGCCAGAGAGACCCAGTACTTC. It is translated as CASSPSRGARETQYF.

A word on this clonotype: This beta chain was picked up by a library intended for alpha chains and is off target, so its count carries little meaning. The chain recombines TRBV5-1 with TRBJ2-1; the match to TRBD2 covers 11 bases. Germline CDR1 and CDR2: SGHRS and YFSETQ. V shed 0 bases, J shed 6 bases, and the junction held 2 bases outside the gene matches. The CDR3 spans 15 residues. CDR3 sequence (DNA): TGCGCCAGCAGCTTGGGACTAGCGGGGATCAATGAGCAGTTCTTC. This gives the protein CASSLGLAGINEQFF.

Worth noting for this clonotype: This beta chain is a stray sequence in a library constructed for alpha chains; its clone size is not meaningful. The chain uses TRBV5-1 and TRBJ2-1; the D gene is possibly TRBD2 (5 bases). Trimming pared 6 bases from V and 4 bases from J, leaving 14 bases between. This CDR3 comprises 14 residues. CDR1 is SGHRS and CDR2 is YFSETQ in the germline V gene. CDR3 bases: TGCGCCAGCATGTTAACGACTACTTACAATGAGCAGTTCTTC. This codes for CASMLTTTYNEQFF.

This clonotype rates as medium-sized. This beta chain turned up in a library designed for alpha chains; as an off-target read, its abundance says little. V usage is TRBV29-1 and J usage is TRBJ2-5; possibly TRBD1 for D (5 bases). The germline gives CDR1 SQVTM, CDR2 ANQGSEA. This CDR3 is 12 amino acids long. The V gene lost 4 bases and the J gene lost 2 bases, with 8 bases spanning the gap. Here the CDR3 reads CSVGTQQETQYF. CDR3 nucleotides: TGCAGCGTTGGGACACAGCAAGAGACCCAGTACTTC. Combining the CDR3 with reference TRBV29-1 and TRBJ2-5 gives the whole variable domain SAVISQKPSRDICQRGTSLTIQCQVDSQVTMMFWYRQQPGQSLTLIATANQGSEATYESGFVIDKFPISRPNLTFSTLTVSNMSPEDSSIYLCSVGTQQETQYFGPGTRLLVL.

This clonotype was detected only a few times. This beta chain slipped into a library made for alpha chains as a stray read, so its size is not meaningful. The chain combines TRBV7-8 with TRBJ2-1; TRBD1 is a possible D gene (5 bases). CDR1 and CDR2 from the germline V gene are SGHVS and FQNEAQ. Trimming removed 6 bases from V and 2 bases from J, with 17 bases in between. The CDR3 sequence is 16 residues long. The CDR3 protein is CASRPTGAVTYNEQFF. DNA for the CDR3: TGTGCCAGCAGGCCTACAGGAGCTGTAACCTACAATGAGCAGTTCTTC.

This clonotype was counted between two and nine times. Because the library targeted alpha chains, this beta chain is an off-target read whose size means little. The CDR3 protein is CASSPSEVIDTGELFF. CDR3 bases: TGTGCCAGCAGCCCCTCAGAAGTGATCGACACCGGGGAGCTGTTTTTT. This chain links TRBV3-1 with TRBJ2-2; unclear D gene. The CDR3 has 16 amino acids. Trimming took off 4 bases at V and 3 bases at J, with 15 bases between the two ends. CDR1 and CDR2 (germline): LGHDT, YNNKEL (reference sequence).

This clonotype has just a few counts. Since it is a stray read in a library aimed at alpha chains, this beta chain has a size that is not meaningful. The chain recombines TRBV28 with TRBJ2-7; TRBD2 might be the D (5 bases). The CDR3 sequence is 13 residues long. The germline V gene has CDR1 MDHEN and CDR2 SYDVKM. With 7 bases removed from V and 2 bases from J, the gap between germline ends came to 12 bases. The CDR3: CASKAAAPYEQYF. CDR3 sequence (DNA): TGTGCCAGCAAGGCAGCGGCCCCCTACGAGCAGTACTTC. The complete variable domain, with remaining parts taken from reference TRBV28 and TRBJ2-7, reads DVKVTQSSRYLVKRTGEKVFLECVQDMDHENMFWYRQDPGLGLRLIYFSYDVKMKEKGDIPEGYSVSREKKERFSLILESASTNQTSMYLCASKAAAPYEQYFGPGTRLTVT.

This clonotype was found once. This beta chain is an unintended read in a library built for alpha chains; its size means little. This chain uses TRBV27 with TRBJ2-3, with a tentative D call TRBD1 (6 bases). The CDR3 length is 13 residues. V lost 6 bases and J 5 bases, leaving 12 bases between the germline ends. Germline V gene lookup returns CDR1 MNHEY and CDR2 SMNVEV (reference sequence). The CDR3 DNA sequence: TGTGCCAGCAGCCCCTGGGGGCAAGATACGCAGTATTTT. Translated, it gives CASSPWGQDTQYF.

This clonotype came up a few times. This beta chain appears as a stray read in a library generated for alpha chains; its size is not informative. The chain's CDR3 is CASRETARAKNIQYF. The CDR3 bases are TGTGCCAGCAGAGAGACAGCTAGAGCCAAAAACATTCAGTACTTC. V is TRBV28 and J is TRBJ2-4; D is perhaps TRBD1 (5 bases). Germline CDR1 and CDR2: MDHEN and SYDVKM. V lost 6 bases and J 0 bases, leaving 12 bases between the germline ends. This CDR3 is built from 15 residues.

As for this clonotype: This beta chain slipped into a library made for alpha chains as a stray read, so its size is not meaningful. CDR3 sequence reads: CASRFDRFTGELFF. The DNA for the CDR3 is TGTGCCAGCAGATTTGACAGGTTCACCGGGGAGCTGTTTTTT. The chain employs TRBV28 and TRBJ2-2, with a weak D call TRBD1 (6 bases). CDR3 length equals 14 residues. The V end was cut by 6 bases, the J end by 4 bases, with 12 bases between. CDR1 is MDHEN, CDR2 SYDVKM, per germline.

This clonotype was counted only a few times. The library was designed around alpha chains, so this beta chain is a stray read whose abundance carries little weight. CDR3 nucleotides: TGTGCCAGCAGCCCTGGGAGTACCCAAGAGACCCAGTACTTC. This encodes CASSPGSTQETQYF. This sequence joins TRBV7-9 and TRBJ2-5; TRBD2 is a possible D gene (5 bases). The CDR3 length is 14 residues. The V and J ends lost 5 bases and 1 base respectively, with 11 bases between them. Germline loops: CDR1 SEHNR, CDR2 FQNEAQ (reference sequence).

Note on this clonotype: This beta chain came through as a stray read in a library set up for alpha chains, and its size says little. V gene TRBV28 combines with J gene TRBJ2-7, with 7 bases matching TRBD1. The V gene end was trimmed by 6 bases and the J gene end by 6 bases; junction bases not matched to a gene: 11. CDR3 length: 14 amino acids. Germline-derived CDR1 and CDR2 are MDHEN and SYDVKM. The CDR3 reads CASRNNRGPLEQYF. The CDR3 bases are TGTGCCAGCAGGAATAACAGGGGACCTCTCGAGCAGTACTTC.

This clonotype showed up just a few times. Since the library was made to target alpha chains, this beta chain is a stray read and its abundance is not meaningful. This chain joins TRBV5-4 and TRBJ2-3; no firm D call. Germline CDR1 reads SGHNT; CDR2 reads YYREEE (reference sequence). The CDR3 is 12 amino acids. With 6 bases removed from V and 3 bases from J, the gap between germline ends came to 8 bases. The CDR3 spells CASTGPTDTQYF. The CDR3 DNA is TGTGCCAGCACCGGTCCGACAGATACGCAGTATTTT. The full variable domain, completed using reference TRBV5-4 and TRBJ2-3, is ETGVTQSPTHLIKTRGQQVTLRCSSQSGHNTVSWYQQALGQGPQFIFQYYREEENGRGNFPPRFSGLQFPNYSSELNVNALELDDSALYLCASTGPTDTQYFGPGTRLTVL.

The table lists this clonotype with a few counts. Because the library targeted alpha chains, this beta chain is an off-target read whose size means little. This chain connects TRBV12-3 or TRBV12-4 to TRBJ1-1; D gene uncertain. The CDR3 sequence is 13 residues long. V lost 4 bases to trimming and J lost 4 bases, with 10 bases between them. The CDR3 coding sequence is TGTGCCAGCAGTTCCAAGGGAAGCACTGAAGCTTTCTTT. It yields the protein CASSSKGSTEAFF.

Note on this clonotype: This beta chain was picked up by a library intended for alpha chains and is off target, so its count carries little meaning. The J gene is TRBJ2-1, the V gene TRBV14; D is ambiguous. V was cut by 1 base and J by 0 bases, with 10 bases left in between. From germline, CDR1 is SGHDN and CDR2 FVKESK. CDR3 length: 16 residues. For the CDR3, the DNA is TGTGCCAGCAGCCAAGGAGCCGGTTACTCCTACAATGAGCAGTTCTTC. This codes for CASSQGAGYSYNEQFF.

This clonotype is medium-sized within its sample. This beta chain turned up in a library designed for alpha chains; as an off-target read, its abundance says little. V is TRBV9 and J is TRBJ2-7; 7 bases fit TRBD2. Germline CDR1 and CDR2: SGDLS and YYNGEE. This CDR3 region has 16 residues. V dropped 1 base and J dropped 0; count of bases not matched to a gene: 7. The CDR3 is CASSVTGGADSYEQYF. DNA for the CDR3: TGTGCCAGCAGCGTAACGGGAGGAGCAGACTCCTACGAGCAGTACTTC. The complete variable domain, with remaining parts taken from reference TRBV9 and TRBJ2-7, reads DSGVTQTPKHLITATGQRVTLRCSPRSGDLSVYWYQQSLDQGLQFLIQYYNGEERAKGNILERFSAQQFPDLHSELNLSSLELGDSALYFCASSVTGGADSYEQYFGPGTRLTVT.

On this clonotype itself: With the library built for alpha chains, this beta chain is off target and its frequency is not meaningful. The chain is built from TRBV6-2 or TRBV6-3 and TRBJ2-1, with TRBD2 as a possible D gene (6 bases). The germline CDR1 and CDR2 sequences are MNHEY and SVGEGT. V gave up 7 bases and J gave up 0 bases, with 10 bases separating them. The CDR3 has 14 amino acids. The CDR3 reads CASTTSSSYNEQFF. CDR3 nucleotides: TGTGCCAGCACGACTAGTAGCTCCTACAATGAGCAGTTCTTC.

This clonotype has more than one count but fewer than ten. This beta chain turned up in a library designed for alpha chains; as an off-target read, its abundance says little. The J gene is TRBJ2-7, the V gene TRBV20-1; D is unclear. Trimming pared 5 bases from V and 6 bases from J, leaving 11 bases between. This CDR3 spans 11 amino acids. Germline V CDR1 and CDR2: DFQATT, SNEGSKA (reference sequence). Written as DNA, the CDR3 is TGCAGTGCTGGCAATGGACGCGAGCAGTACTTC. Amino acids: CSAGNGREQYF.

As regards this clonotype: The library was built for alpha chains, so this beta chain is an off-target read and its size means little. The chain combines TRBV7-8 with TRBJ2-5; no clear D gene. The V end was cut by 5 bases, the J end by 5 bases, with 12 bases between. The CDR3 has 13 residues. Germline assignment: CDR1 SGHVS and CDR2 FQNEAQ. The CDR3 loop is CASSQDTVETQYF. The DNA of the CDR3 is TGTGCCAGCAGCCAAGATACCGTGGAGACCCAGTACTTC.

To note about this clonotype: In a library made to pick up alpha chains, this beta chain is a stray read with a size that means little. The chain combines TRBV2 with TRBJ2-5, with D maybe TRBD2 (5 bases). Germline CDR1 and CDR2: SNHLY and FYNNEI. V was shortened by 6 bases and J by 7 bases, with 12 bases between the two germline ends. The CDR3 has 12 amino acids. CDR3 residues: CASRASGGTQYF. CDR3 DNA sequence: TGTGCCAGCAGGGCCAGCGGAGGGACCCAGTACTTC.

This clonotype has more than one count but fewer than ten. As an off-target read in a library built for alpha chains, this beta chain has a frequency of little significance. DNA of the CDR3: TGTGCCAGCAAGACGGGGCGCAACGAGCAGTACTTC. Its translation: CASKTGRNEQYF. This chain joins TRBV9 and TRBJ2-7; possibly TRBD1 or TRBD2 for D (5 bases each). The germline V gene has CDR1 SGDLS and CDR2 YYNGEE. The CDR3 has 12 residues. The V gene lost 6 bases and the J gene lost 5 bases, with 12 bases spanning the gap.

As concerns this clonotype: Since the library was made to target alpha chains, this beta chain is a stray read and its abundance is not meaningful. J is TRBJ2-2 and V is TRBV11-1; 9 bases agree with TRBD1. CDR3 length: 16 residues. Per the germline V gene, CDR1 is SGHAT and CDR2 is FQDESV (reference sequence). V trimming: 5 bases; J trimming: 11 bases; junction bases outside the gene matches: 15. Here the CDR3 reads CASSVSFPGTGTELFF. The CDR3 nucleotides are TGTGCCAGCAGCGTCTCCTTTCCCGGGACAGGGACCGAGCTGTTTTTT.

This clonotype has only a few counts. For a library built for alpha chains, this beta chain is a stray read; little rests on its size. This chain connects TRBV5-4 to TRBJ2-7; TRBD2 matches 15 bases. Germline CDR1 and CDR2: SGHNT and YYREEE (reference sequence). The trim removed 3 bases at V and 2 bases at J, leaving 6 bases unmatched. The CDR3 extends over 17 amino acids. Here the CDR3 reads CASSYGLAGGMTYEQYF. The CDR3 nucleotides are TGTGCCAGCAGCTACGGACTAGCGGGGGGGATGACCTACGAGCAGTACTTC.

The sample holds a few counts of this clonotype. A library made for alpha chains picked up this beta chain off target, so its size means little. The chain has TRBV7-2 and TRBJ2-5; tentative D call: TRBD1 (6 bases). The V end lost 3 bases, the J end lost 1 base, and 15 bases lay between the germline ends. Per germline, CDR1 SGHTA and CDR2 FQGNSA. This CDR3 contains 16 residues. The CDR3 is CASSFMRTAAQETQYF. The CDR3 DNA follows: TGTGCCAGCAGCTTTATGCGGACAGCAGCCCAAGAGACCCAGTACTTC. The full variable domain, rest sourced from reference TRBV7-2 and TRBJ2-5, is GAGVSQSPSNKVTEKGKDVELRCDPISGHTALYWYRQSLGQGLEFLIYFQGNSAPDKSGLPSDRFSAERTGGSVSTLTIQRTQQEDSAVYLCASSFMRTAAQETQYFGPGTRLLVL.

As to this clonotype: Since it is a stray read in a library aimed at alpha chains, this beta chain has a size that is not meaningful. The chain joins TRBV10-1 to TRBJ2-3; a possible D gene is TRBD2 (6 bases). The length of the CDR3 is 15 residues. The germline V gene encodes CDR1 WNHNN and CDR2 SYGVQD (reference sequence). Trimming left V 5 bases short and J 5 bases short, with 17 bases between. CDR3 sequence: CASSYRDSSIDTQYF. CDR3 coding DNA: TGCGCCAGCAGTTATCGGGACTCTTCAATAGATACGCAGTATTTT.